The 10 T cell receptor beta chains below were found in one sample sequenced in a study of cytomegalovirus exposure and HLA in healthy donors. Primers: 60 Vbeta forward and 13 Jbeta reverse. The table came from immunoSEQ multiplex PCR; TCRdb's copy has only in-frame clones and leaves some out. The data contain some 250,000 clones, 82% of them seen just once; the ten biggest clones take up around 5.7%. The sequencing sample was made of PBMCs. These receptors originate from a woman aged 40-49 years in good health and CMV-seropositive.

This clone was detected only once. The chain joins TRBV4-1 to TRBJ2-1; D is unresolved. V lost 0 bases to trimming and J lost 2 bases, with 8 bases between them. CDR3 length: 15 amino acids. Germline V lookup: CDR1 MGHRA, CDR2 YSYEKL. The CDR3 loop reads CASSQDPSTYNEQFF. The CDR3 coding sequence is TGCGCCAGCAGCCAAGATCCTAGTACCTACAATGAGCAGTTCTTC.

The J gene is TRBJ2-5, the V gene TRBV7-2; tentative D call: TRBD2 (6 bases). The J call is in doubt because the DNA end fits TRBJ2-7 better. Germline CDR1 reads SGHTA; CDR2 reads FQGNSA. The CDR3 contains 16 residues. CDR3 DNA: TGTGCCAGCAGCTTAGCGGTCGGACTAACAACCTACGAGCAGTACTTC. It yields the protein CASSLAVGLTTYEQYF.

This clone was counted a few times. The chain uses TRBV6-5 and TRBJ1-3; D is unclear. The CDR3 has 15 residues. V lost 6 bases and J 0 bases, leaving 12 bases between the germline ends. Germline V CDR1 and CDR2: MNHEY, SVGAGI. This CDR3 is CASRNDIGSGNTIYF. DNA of the CDR3: TGTGCCAGCAGAAACGACATAGGCTCTGGAAACACCATATATTTT.

This clone appeared a few times. The V gene is TRBV6-5, the J gene TRBJ1-1, with TRBD1 as a possible D gene (6 bases). The CDR3 is 13 residues long. The ends were cut back, 7 bases at V and 0 bases at J, with 9 bases in the middle. CDR1 is MNHEY and CDR2 is SVGAGI in the germline V gene. CDR3 residues: CASTQGLNTEAFF. In DNA form, the CDR3 reads TGTGCCAGCACCCAGGGGTTGAACACTGAAGCTTTCTTT.

V is TRBV5-1 and J is TRBJ2-2; the match to TRBD2 covers 13 bases. Germline CDR1 SGHRS, CDR2 YFSETQ. Trimming took 4 bases from V and 4 from J; bases not matched to a gene: 4. CDR3 length: 16 amino acids. The CDR3 reads CASSLRTSGSTGELFF. For the CDR3, the DNA is TGCGCCAGCAGCCTAAGGACTAGCGGGAGCACCGGGGAGCTGTTTTTT.

CDR3 DNA sequence: TGTGCCAGCAGAGGAACCGACGGGAGCAGAGAAAAACTGTTTTTT. This codes for CASRGTDGSREKLFF. This rearrangement joins TRBV28 to TRBJ1-4; unclear D gene. The CDR3 sequence is 15 residues long. V lost 6 bases and J lost 8, with 19 bases in between. The germline V gene encodes CDR1 MDHEN and CDR2 SYDVKM.

V gene TRBV29-1 combines with J gene TRBJ2-5, with TRBD1 identical over 8 bases. Trimming removed 7 bases from V and 11 bases from J; junction bases left unmatched: 9. The CDR3 consists of 11 residues. Germline CDR1 reads SQVTM; CDR2 reads ANQGSEA. CDR3 nucleotide sequence: TGCAGCGGCAGGGGGCTCGGTGAGCAGTACTTC. Protein sequence: CSGRGLGEQYF. The variable domain in full, with the rest retrieved from reference TRBV29-1 and TRBJ2-5, is SAVISQKPSRDICQRGTSLTIQCQVDSQVTMMFWYRQQPGQSLTLIATANQGSEATYESGFVIDKFPISRPNLTFSTLTVSNMSPEDSSIYLCSGRGLGEQYFGPGTRLLVL.

This clone was observed once. As DNA, the CDR3 is TGCGCCAGCAGCGCCGTCCAGGGGTATGGCTACACCTTC. Translated: CASSAVQGYGYTF. V gene TRBV5-1 combines with J gene TRBJ1-2; possibly TRBD1 for D (6 bases). V was pared by 4 bases and J by 5 bases, with 12 bases between. Germline V gene data show CDR1 as SGHRS and CDR2 as YFSETQ. CDR3 size: 13 residues.

The chain employs TRBV27 and TRBJ1-3, with D unresolved. CDR1 is MNHEY and CDR2 is SMNVEV in the germline V gene (reference sequence). The CDR3 sequence is 13 residues long. V was clipped by 5 bases and J by 7 bases, with 12 bases between them. CDR3 DNA: TGTGCCAGCAGTCCAGGATTTCTTAACACCATATATTTT. It encodes CASSPGFLNTIYF.

The chain carries TRBV4-2 and TRBJ1-3; tentatively, D is TRBD1 (6 bases). The V and J ends lost 0 bases and 7 bases respectively, with 10 bases between them. This CDR3 spans 14 amino acids. Looked up from germline, CDR1 is LGHNA and CDR2 is YNFKEQ. The CDR3, as DNA: TGTGCCAGCAGCCAAGATAGGGGGAAGAACACCATATATTTT. Its translation: CASSQDRGKNTIYF.